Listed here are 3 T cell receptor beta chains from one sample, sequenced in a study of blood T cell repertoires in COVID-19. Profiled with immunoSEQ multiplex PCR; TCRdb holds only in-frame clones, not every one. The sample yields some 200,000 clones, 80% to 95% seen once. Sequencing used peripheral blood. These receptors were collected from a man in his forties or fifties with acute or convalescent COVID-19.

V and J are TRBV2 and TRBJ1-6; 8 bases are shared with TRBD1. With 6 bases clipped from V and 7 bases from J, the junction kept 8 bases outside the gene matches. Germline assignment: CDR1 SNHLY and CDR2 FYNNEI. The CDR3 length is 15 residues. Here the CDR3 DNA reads TGTGCCAGCAGACAAGAAGACAGGGGAAATTCACCCCTCCACTTT. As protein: CASRQEDRGNSPLHF.

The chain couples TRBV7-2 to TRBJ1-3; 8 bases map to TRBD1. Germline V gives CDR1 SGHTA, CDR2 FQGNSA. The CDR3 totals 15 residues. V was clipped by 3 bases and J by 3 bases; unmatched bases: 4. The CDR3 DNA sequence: TGTGCCAGCAGCTTGCAGGGGGCGGTTGGAAACACCATATATTTT. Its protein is CASSLQGAVGNTIYF.

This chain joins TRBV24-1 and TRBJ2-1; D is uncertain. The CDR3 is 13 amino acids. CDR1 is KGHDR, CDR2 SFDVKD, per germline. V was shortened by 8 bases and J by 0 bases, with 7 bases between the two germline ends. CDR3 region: CATTRGSYNEQFF. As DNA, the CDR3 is TGTGCCACCACGAGAGGCTCCTACAATGAGCAGTTCTTC.